This T cell receptor (beta chain) was identified during a study of metastatic and nonmetastatic thyroid tumors. This CDR3 is 12 amino acids long. V was cut by 10 bases and J by 7 bases, with 11 bases left in between. Germline V gene sequence: CDR1 MNHNS, CDR2 SASEGT. Nobody among the patients had been given any treatment before thyroid surgery. A few counts support this clone. Via MiXCR, TCRdb re-called the PCR reads. This sample has some 20,000 clones; 37% occur once, and the top ten carry 25%. The chain carries TRBV6-1 and TRBJ1-6, with D perhaps TRBD1 (5 bases). The sequence was obtained from a female donor with papillary thyroid cancer or a benign thyroid nodule (not recorded which). Some clones in this sample may be carry-over from other donors' samples. Sample: tumor tissue. CDR3 region: CATRAGNSPLHF. For the CDR3, the DNA is TGTGCCACCAGGGCGGGAAATTCACCCCTCCACTTT.